This T cell receptor (beta chain) was documented in a study of blood T cell repertoires in COVID-19. On the study more broadly: Specimens from acute and convalescent COVID-19 originated in the United States, Italy and Spain. PBMCs, B-cell-depleted T cells, or T cells were the source of the cDNA or gDNA that made up the material.

V was shortened by 4 bases and J by 7 bases, with 14 bases between the two germline ends. This CDR3 spans 13 amino acids. Germline CDR1 is SGHDN and CDR2 is FVKESK. Original methodology: Reference gene primers were amplified, and this amplification served to estimate nucleated cell counts. The method was immunoSEQ multiplex PCR; TCRdb's version includes in-frame clones alone and lacks a portion of them. V, J and clone size derive from that table, while D and trimming were established from the DNA sequence. The profile shows under 95,000 clones, about 88% of them singletons. This clone was counted between two and nine times.

V is TRBV14 and J is TRBJ2-7; TRBD2 is a possible D gene (5 bases). Material: peripheral blood. This sequence was found in a human donor in a cohort sampled during active COVID-19. In DNA form, the CDR3 reads TGTGCCAGCAGCCTTACAACCCGAGGGGAGCAGTACTTC. Translated: CASSLTTRGEQYF.